One and the same sample provided the 12 T cell receptor beta chains below, sequenced in a study of regulatory T cells in long-lasting Graves disease. Indicated time point: newly diagnosed GD, antithyroid drugs for less than 3 months. PBMC-extracted RNA yielded the TCR library. CDR3 regions were amplified by Arm-PCR using iRepertoire HTBI primers to build TCR beta libraries. TCRdb ran MiXCR on the multiplex PCR reads and lists one entry per CDR3 protein. The sample yields 390,000 or so distinct CDR3 sequences, about an eighth seen once. The same sample was also studied in work on T cells in Graves' hyperthyroidism and ophthalmopathy.

Here the sequenced sample was peripheral blood mononuclear cells (PBMCs), taken at new diagnosis, from a patient treated with antithyroid drugs. The receptors here all came from a young woman with Graves disease.

There are many counts of this clonotype. The V call is TRBV7-9, the J call TRBJ2-1; 7 bases are shared with TRBD1. There are 15 residues in the CDR3. Trimming took 5 bases from V and 4 from J; bases not matched to a gene: 8. The germline V gene encodes CDR1 SEHNR and CDR2 FQNEAQ (reference sequence). CDR3 bases: TGTGCCAGCAGCGCCTCCGGGACAGCATACAATGAGCAGTTCTTC. Its translation is CASSASGTAYNEQFF.

The rearrangement uses TRBV19 and TRBJ2-1; TRBD1 matches at 10 bases. Trimming took 1 base from V and 8 from J; bases not matched to a gene: 8. The germline V gene encodes CDR1 LNHDA and CDR2 SQIVND (reference sequence). This CDR3 has 16 amino acids. CDR3: CASSIAAGTGVYEQFF. In DNA, the CDR3 is TGTGCCAGTAGTATAGCCGCCGGGACAGGGGTGTATGAGCAGTTCTTC. Combining the CDR3 with reference TRBV19 and TRBJ2-1 gives the whole variable domain DGGITQSPKYLFRKEGQNVTLSCEQNLNHDAMYWYRQDPGQGLRLIYYSQIVNDFQKGDIAEGYSVSREKKESFPLTVTSAQKNPTAFYLCASSIAAGTGVYEQFFGPGTRLTVL.

The chain couples TRBV7-2 to TRBJ1-5; D is uncertain. CDR3 length: 15 residues. The V gene's germline CDR1 is SGHTA and CDR2 FQGNSA. With 1 base removed from V and 5 bases from J, the gap between germline ends came to 12 bases. In nucleotides, the CDR3 is TGTGCCAGCAGCTTAGGTCGGTTCGGCGATCAGCCCCAGCATTTT. Translated, it gives CASSLGRFGDQPQHF. Using reference TRBV7-2 and TRBJ1-5 for the parts outside the CDR3, the full variable domain is GAGVSQSPSNKVTEKGKDVELRCDPISGHTALYWYRQSLGQGLEFLIYFQGNSAPDKSGLPSDRFSAERTGGSVSTLTIQRTQQEDSAVYLCASSLGRFGDQPQHFGDGTRLSIL.

This clonotype was observed many times. This chain links TRBV11-1 with TRBJ2-6; no definite D call. Between the trimmed V and J ends, which lost 2 bases and 2 bases, there was a span of 7 bases. Germline lookup yields CDR1 SGHAT and CDR2 FQDESV (reference sequence). The length of the CDR3 is 15 residues. CDR3 DNA sequence: TGTGCCAGCAGCTTACGGATAGCTGGGGCCAACGTCCTGACTTTC. Its protein is CASSLRIAGANVLTF.

This clonotype has ten or more counts. The rearrangement uses TRBV11-2 and TRBJ1-2, with TRBD1 as a possible D gene (6 bases). Germline V gene sequence: CDR1 SGHAT, CDR2 FQNNGV. The CDR3 is made up of 14 amino acids. V was cut by 7 bases and J by 4 bases, with 16 bases left in between. The CDR3 bases are TGTGCCAGCAACCCCTTGGGACAAGCCTATGGCTACACCTTC. It translates to CASNPLGQAYGYTF.

This clonotype was found many times. CDR3 loop: CASSTPGTGSVGFSEQYV. Written as DNA, the CDR3 is TGTGCCAGCAGTACGCCCGGGACAGGGTCTGTGGGGTTTTCCGAGCAGTACGTC. V usage is TRBV2 and J usage is TRBJ2-7; 9 bases map to TRBD1. The ends lost 5 bases at V and 6 bases at J; junction bases unmatched: 20. This CDR3 has 18 residues. Germline CDR1 SNHLY, CDR2 FYNNEI.

This clonotype was recorded many times. The genes are TRBV3-1 and TRBJ1-1; D not certain. The CDR3 totals 13 residues. V dropped 3 bases and J dropped 3 bases, with 8 bases sitting between them. Per the germline V gene, CDR1 is LGHDT and CDR2 is YNNKEL (reference sequence). The CDR3 protein is CASSHDGYTEAFF. CDR3 in DNA: TGTGCCAGCAGCCACGACGGCTACACTGAAGCTTTCTTT.

This clonotype was detected many times. CDR3 sequence reads: CASSFRGGANTGELFF. The CDR3 DNA follows: TGTGCCAGCAGCTTTAGGGGTGGGGCGAACACCGGGGAGCTGTTTTTT. The chain is built from TRBV7-3 and TRBJ2-2, with D perhaps matching TRBD1 (5 bases). Germline assignment: CDR1 SGHTA and CDR2 FQGTGA. The V gene lost 3 bases and the J gene lost 0 bases, with 11 bases spanning the gap. The CDR3 extends over 16 amino acids.

CDR3 in amino acids: CASSLDARTNSYEQYF. The CDR3 DNA is TGCGCCAGCAGCTTGGATGCGCGGACGAACTCCTACGAGCAGTACTTC. V usage is TRBV5-1 and J usage is TRBJ2-7; D gene ambiguous. The length of the CDR3 is 16 residues. Germline V gene lookup returns CDR1 SGHRS and CDR2 YFSETQ. V was shortened by 0 bases and J by 0 bases, with 13 bases between the two germline ends.

This clonotype was observed at least ten times. CDR3 in DNA: TGTGCCAAAAAGGCTAGCGGGAGGCCCTACCGCAATGAGCAGTTCTTC. This translates into CAKKASGRPYRNEQFF. The chain couples TRBV19 to TRBJ2-1, with 11 bases matching TRBD2. The CDR3 covers 16 residues. CDR1 is LNHDA, CDR2 SQIVND, per germline (reference sequence). Trimming at V came to 10 bases and at J to 6 bases, leaving 14 bases not matched to a gene.

This chain joins TRBV30 and TRBJ1-1, with D possibly matching TRBD1 (5 bases). CDR1 and CDR2 (germline): GTSNPN, SVGIG (reference sequence). The CDR3 has 12 amino acids. The ends were cut back, 5 bases at V and 11 bases at J, with 18 bases in the middle. The CDR3 region has the DNA TGTGCCTGGGGGGTTGGGGCCTTCGGGGCTTTCTTT. Translation gives CAWGVGAFGAFF.

In its sample, this clonotype was seen many times. The chain links TRBV11-2 to TRBJ1-1; 10 bases are shared with TRBD1. The germline gives CDR1 SGHAT, CDR2 FQNNGV. The CDR3 runs to 17 residues. V dropped 5 bases and J dropped 4; count of bases not matched to a gene: 13. CDR3 residues: CASSGPGQGIKVTEAFF. The CDR3 coding sequence is TGTGCCAGCAGCGGGCCGGGACAGGGGATTAAAGTCACTGAAGCTTTCTTT.